This T cell receptor beta chain derives from a study of a mutant IDH1 vaccine in newly diagnosed glioma. Time point given: week 11, during vaccination. The study gave 300 ug of mutant IDH1 20-mer peptide per vaccine dose, with topical imiquimod. Donors had new IDH1-mutant astrocytomas of WHO grade 3 or 4 (ATRX-lost). A word on this clone: Its antigen remains unknown.

The CDR3 length is 14 residues. In germline, CDR1 is MNHEY, CDR2 SMNVEV (reference sequence). The ends lost 7 bases at V and 8 bases at J; junction bases unmatched: 8. Here immunoSEQ multiplex PCR was the method, and the copy in TCRdb shows in-frame clones only, minus some. This repertoire shows 20,000 to 25,000 clones, 70% found once; its top ten account for more than 9.5%. The clonotype comes from a man younger than 35 with glioma. Some clones in this sample may be carry-over from other donors' samples. The gene calls are TRBV27 and TRBJ2-1; 10 nucleotides line up with TRBD1. The sample in question was peripheral blood mononuclear cells (PBMCs), obtained from a glioma patient whose treatment included an IDH1 peptide vaccine. The CDR3 is CASTYSGTGDEQFF. The DNA of the CDR3 is TGTGCCAGCACTTATTCCGGGACAGGGGATGAGCAGTTCTTC.